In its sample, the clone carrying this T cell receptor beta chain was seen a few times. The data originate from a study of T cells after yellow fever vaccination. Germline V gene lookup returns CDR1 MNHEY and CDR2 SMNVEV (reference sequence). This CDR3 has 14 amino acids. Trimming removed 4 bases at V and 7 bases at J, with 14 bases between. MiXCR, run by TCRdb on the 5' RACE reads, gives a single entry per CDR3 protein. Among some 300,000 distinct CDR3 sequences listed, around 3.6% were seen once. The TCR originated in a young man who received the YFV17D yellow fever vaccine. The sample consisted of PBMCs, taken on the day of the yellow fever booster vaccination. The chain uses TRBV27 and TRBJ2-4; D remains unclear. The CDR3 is CASSSRDQVNIQYF. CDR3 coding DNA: TGTGCCAGCAGTTCTCGAGACCAAGTCAACATTCAGTACTTC.